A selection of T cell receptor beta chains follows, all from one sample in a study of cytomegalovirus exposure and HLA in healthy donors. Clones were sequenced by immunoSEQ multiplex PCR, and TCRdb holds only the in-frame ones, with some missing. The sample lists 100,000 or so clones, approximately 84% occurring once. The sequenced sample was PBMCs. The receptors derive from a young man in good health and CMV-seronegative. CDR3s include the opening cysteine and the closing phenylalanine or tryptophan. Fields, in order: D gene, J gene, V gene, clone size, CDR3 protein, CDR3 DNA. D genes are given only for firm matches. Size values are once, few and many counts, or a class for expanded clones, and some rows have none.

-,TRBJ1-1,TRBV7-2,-,CASRPFGEPNTEAFF,TGTGCCAGCAGACCCTTCGGGGAGCCTAACACTGAAGCTTTCTTT
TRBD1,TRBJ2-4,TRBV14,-,CASSQDQGKGARNIQYF,TGTGCCAGCAGCCAAGATCAGGGCAAGGGGGCAAGAAACATTCAGTACTTC
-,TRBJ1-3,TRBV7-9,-,CASSLGGLASGNTIYF,TGTGCCAGCAGCTTAGGAGGACTGGCCTCTGGAAACACCATATATTTT
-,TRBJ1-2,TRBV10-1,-,CASSEPGGYGYTF,TGCGCCAGCAGTGAGCCAGGAGGCTATGGCTACACCTTC
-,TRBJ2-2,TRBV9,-,CASSEGGTGELFF,TGTGCCAGCAGTGAAGGAGGCACCGGGGAGCTGTTTTTT
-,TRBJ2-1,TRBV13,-,CASSLGLGEVYNEQFF,TGTGCCAGCAGCTTGGGTTTGGGGGAGGTGTACAATGAGCAGTTCTTC
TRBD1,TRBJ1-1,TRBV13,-,CASSFPTGGNTEAFF,TGTGCCAGCAGCTTCCCGACAGGGGGGAACACTGAAGCTTTCTTT
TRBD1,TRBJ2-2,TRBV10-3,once,CAISADRGRNTGELFF,TGTGCCATCAGTGCGGACAGGGGCCGGAACACCGGGGAGCTGTTTTTT
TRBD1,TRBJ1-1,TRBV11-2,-,CASSFMGTGVEAFF,TGTGCCAGCAGCTTTATGGGGACAGGGGTTGAAGCTTTCTTT
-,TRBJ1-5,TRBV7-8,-,CASSLVRGSNQPQHF,TGTGCCAGCAGCTTAGTCAGGGGAAGCAATCAGCCCCAGCATTTT
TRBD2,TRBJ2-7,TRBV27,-,CASSLNPGTSGYEQYF,TGTGCCAGCAGTCTCAACCCCGGGACTAGCGGCTACGAGCAGTACTTC
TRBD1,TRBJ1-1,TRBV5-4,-,CASSSTGGVTEAFF,TGTGCCAGCAGCTCAACAGGGGGAGTTACTGAAGCTTTCTTT
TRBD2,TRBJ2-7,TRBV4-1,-,CASSRTSSNYEQYF,TGCGCCAGCAGCCGGACTAGCTCAAACTACGAGCAGTACTTC
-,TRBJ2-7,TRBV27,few,CASSFRVSDRSYEQYF,TGTGCCAGCAGTTTCAGGGTCTCTGACAGGTCCTACGAGCAGTACTTC
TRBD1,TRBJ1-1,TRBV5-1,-,CASSLVDRGNTEAFF,TGCGCCAGCAGCTTGGTCGACAGGGGGAACACTGAAGCTTTCTTT
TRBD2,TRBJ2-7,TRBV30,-,CAWRVSGRIYEQYF,TGTGCCTGGAGAGTAAGCGGGAGGATATACGAGCAGTACTTC
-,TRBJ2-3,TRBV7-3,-,CASSLVGTDTQYF,TGTGCCAGCAGCTTAGTCGGCACAGATACGCAGTATTTT
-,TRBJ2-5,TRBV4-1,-,CASSQPSPGVSGQTQETQYF,TGCGCCAGCAGCCAACCCAGTCCCGGTGTTAGCGGCCAAACACAAGAGACCCAGTACTTC
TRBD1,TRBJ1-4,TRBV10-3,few,CAISLGQGAALFF,TGTGCCATCAGTCTTGGACAGGGGGCCGCCTTGTTTTTT
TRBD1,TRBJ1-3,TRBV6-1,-,CASSEGLQGGSPIYF,TGTGCCAGCAGCGAGGGCTTACAGGGGGGAAGTCCGATATATTTT
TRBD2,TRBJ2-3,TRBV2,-,CASTSGRAHSKDTQYF,TGTGCCAGCACTAGCGGGAGGGCTCATTCGAAAGATACGCAGTATTTT
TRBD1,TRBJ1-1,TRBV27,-,CASSQTGQGNTEAFF,TGTGCCAGCAGCCAGACCGGACAGGGAAACACTGAAGCTTTCTTT
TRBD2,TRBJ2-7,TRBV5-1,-,CASSPVTSGPYEQYF,TGCGCCAGCAGCCCGGTGACTAGCGGGCCTTACGAGCAGTACTTC
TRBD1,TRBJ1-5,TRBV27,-,CASKGQADQPQHF,TGTGCCAGCAAAGGACAGGCGGATCAGCCCCAGCATTTT
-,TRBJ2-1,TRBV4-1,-,CASSQPKTGSSYNEQFF,TGCGCCAGCAGCCAACCTAAAACAGGTAGCTCCTACAATGAGCAGTTCTTC
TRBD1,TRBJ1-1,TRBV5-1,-,CASSGGQINTEAFF,TGCGCCAGCAGCGGGGGACAGATTAACACTGAAGCTTTCTTT
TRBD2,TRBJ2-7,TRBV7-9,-,CASSLVRLAGGEQYF,TGTGCCAGCAGCTTAGTTCGACTAGCCGGCGGTGAGCAGTACTTC
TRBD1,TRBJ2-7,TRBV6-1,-,CASSEVIVSGQGASYEQYF,TGTGCCAGCAGTGAAGTAATAGTATCCGGACAGGGGGCGTCCTACGAGCAGTACTTC
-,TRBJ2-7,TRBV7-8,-,CASSTDSFAYEQYF,TGTGCCAGCAGCACAGACAGTTTCGCCTACGAGCAGTACTTC
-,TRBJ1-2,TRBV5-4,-,CATSPRHSKYYGYTF,TGTGCCACCTCACCTCGACACAGCAAGTACTATGGCTACACCTTC
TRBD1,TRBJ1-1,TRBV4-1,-,CASSQTNRQGSAEAFF,TGCGCCAGCAGCCAGACAAACCGACAGGGCTCGGCTGAAGCTTTCTTT
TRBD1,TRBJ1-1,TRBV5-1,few,CASSLGDRGDTEAFF,TGCGCCAGCAGCTTGGGAGACAGGGGGGACACTGAAGCTTTCTTT
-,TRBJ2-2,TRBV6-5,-,CASSYSPRGAGELFF,TGTGCCAGCAGTTACTCGCCCAGGGGGGCCGGGGAGCTGTTTTTT
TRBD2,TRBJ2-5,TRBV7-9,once,CASSPGGGGETQYF,TGTGCCAGCAGCCCCGGGGGCGGGGGGGAGACCCAGTACTTC
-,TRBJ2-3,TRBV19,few,CASSAFGGGTDTQYF,TGTGCCAGTAGTGCCTTCGGCGGGGGCACAGATACGCAGTATTTT
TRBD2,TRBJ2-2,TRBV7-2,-,CASSRTSGDTGELFF,TGTGCCAGCAGCCGGACTAGCGGGGACACCGGGGAGCTGTTTTTT
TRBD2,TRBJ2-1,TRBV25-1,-,CASSGLAGGYNEQFF,TGTGCCAGCAGTGGTTTAGCGGGAGGTTACAATGAGCAGTTCTTC
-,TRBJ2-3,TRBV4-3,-,CASSQSGHNTDTQYF,TGCGCCAGCAGCCAATCGGGACATAACACAGATACGCAGTATTTT
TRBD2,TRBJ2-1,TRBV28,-,CASSLSSGRRNEQFF,TGTGCCAGCAGTTTGTCGAGCGGGAGGCGCAATGAGCAGTTCTTC
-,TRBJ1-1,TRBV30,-,CAWSVAGYTEAFF,TGTGCCTGGAGTGTGGCGGGGTACACTGAAGCTTTCTTT
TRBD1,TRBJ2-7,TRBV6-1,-,CASSKNRDRGDEQYF,TGTGCCAGCAGTAAAAACCGGGACAGGGGGGACGAGCAGTACTTC
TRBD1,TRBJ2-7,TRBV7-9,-,CASRKDRTHYEQYF,TGTGCCAGCAGAAAGGACAGGACCCACTACGAGCAGTACTTC
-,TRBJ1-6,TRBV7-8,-,CASSSIRGRNSPLHF,TGTGCCAGCAGCTCGATCAGGGGCCGTAATTCACCCCTCCACTTT
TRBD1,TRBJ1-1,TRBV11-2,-,CASSSLQGTNTEAFF,TGTGCCAGCAGCTCCCTACAGGGGACGAACACTGAAGCTTTCTTT
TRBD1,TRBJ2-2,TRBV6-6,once,CASSSRDRNTGELFF,TGTGCCAGCAGTTCCCGGGACAGAAACACCGGGGAGCTGTTTTTT
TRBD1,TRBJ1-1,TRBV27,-,CASSIQGVLGMNTEAFF,TGTGCCAGCAGTATACAGGGGGTCCTAGGGATGAACACTGAAGCTTTCTTT
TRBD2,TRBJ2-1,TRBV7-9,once,CASRSRLAGGRDEQFF,TGTGCCAGCAGATCTCGACTAGCGGGAGGGAGGGATGAGCAGTTCTTC
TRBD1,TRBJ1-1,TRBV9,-,CASSALPGTGSPMNTEAFF,TGTGCCAGCAGCGCCCTCCCCGGGACAGGGAGTCCGATGAACACTGAAGCTTTCTTT
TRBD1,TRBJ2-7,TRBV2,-,CASSDEGQGIYEQYF,TGTGCCAGCAGTGATGAGGGACAGGGAATCTACGAGCAGTACTTC
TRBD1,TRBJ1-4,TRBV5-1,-,CASSQPLGQSKATNEKLFF,TGCGCCAGCAGCCAACCACTGGGACAGAGCAAGGCAACTAATGAAAAACTGTTTTTT
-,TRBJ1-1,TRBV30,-,CAWHPIGNTEAFF,TGTGCCTGGCACCCTATTGGGAACACTGAAGCTTTCTTT
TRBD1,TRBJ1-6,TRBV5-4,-,CASSLGQGVSPLHF,TGTGCCAGCAGCCTCGGACAGGGGGTCTCACCCCTCCACTTT
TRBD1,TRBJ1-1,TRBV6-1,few,CASSEAPGTGGTEAFF,TGTGCCAGCAGTGAAGCTCCCGGGACAGGGGGGACTGAAGCTTTCTTT
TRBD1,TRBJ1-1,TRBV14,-,CASSQLNRGQNTEAFF,TGTGCCAGCAGCCAACTTAACAGGGGTCAGAACACTGAAGCTTTCTTT